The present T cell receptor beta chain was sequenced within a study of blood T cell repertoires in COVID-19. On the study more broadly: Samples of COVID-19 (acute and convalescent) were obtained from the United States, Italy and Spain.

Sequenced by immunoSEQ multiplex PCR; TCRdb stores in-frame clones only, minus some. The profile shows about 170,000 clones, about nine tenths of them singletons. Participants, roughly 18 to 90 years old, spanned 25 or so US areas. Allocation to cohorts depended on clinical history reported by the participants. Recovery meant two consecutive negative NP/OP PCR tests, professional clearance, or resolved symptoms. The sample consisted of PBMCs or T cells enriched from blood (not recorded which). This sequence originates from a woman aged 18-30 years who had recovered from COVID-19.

For the CDR3, the DNA is TGCGCCAGCAGCCAGCAGGGGTTCGATCAGCCCCAGCATTTT. Protein sequence: CASSQQGFDQPQHF. The rearrangement joins TRBV4-1 to TRBJ1-5; perhaps TRBD1 as D (6 bases). The CDR3 consists of 14 residues. Looked up from germline, CDR1 is MGHRA and CDR2 is YSYEKL. V lost 3 bases to trimming and J lost 5 bases, with 11 bases between them.